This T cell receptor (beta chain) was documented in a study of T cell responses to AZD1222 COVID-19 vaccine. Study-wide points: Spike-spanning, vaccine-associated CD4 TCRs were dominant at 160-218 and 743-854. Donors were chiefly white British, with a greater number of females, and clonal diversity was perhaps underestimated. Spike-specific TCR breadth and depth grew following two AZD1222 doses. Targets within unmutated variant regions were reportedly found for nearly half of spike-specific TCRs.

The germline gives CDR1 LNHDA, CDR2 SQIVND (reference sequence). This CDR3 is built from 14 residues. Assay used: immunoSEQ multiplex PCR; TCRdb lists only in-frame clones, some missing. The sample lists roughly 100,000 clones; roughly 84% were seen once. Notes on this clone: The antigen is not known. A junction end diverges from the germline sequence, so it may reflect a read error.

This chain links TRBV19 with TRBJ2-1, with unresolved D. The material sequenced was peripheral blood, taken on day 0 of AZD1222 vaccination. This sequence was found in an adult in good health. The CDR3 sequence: CASTIGQTYNEQFF. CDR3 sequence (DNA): TGTGCAAGTACCATAGGTCAAACCTACAATGAGCAGTTCTTC.